The 28 T cell receptor beta chains below all came from one sample that was sequenced in a study of OX40 agonist ivuxolimab in advanced cancers. The table came from immunoSEQ multiplex PCR; TCRdb's copy has only in-frame clones and leaves some out. The table includes roughly 60,000 clones, around 87% detected once. Sequencing used CD4+ or CD8+ T cells sorted from blood, obtained in a trial of the OX40 agonist ivuxolimab. The source is an adult with an advanced solid tumor such as melanoma, head and neck, liver or kidney cancer.

The chain couples TRBV5-1 to TRBJ1-3; TRBD1 matches 8 bases. The germline gives CDR1 SGHRS, CDR2 YFSETQ. CDR3 length: 16 amino acids. V lost 2 bases, J lost 1 base, and 5 bases stayed unmatched. DNA for the CDR3: TGCGCCAGCAGCTTCTCAGGGGGCTTGTCTGGAAACACCATATATTTT. This sequence encodes CASSFSGGLSGNTIYF.

CDR3: CASSQDRSLLNEKLFF. The CDR3 coding sequence is TGTGCCAGCAGCCAAGATCGCAGCCTTTTAAATGAAAAACTGTTTTTT. The rearrangement joins TRBV4-2 to TRBJ1-4; D call uncertain. V was trimmed by 0 bases and J by 5 bases, leaving 13 bases between them. CDR3 length: 16 amino acids. Germline V CDR1 and CDR2: LGHNA, YNFKEQ.

The chain joins TRBV6-5 to TRBJ1-4; 8 bases are a match to TRBD1. V trimming: 5 bases; J trimming: 7 bases; junction bases outside the gene matches: 6. The CDR3 loop spans 14 amino acids. Germline lookup yields CDR1 MNHEY and CDR2 SVGAGI. CDR3 nucleotides: TGTGCCAGCAGTATTGGACAGGGCGGTGAAAAACTGTTTTTT. This encodes CASSIGQGGEKLFF.

The rearrangement joins TRBV5-4 to TRBJ1-1, with D hard to call. Per germline, CDR1 SGHNT and CDR2 YYREEE (reference sequence). CDR3 length equals 13 residues. The V gene lost 0 bases and the J gene lost 0 bases, with 3 bases spanning the gap. The CDR3: CASSLEMNTEAFF. DNA for the CDR3: TGTGCCAGCAGCTTGGAGATGAACACTGAAGCTTTCTTT.

This clone was counted only a few times. The gene calls are TRBV5-1 and TRBJ1-2; 10 nucleotides match TRBD1. The germline V gene has CDR1 SGHRS and CDR2 YFSETQ. Unmatched junction bases numbered 4, after V lost 3 bases and J lost 8 bases. The CDR3 runs 13 residues. The CDR3 loop reads CASSSRTGGGYTF. The CDR3 DNA follows: TGCGCCAGCAGCTCGAGGACAGGGGGAGGCTACACCTTC.

The genes are TRBV30 and TRBJ1-2, with D hard to call. This CDR3 spans 10 amino acids. CDR1 and CDR2 from the germline V gene are GTSNPN and SVGIG (reference sequence). The CDR3 nucleotides are TGTGCAGTGGGGAACTATGGCTACACCTTC. Translated: CAVGNYGYTF.

The CDR3 spells CASTPNSGANVLTF. The CDR3 DNA sequence: TGTGCCAGCACCCCGAACTCTGGGGCCAACGTCCTGACTTTC. V is TRBV7-3 and J is TRBJ2-6; D is unresolved. Germline V lookup: CDR1 SGHTA, CDR2 FQGTGA. This CDR3 contains 14 residues. Trimming shortened V by 7 bases and J by 0 bases, and 7 bases separated the two germline ends.

V and J are TRBV19 and TRBJ1-3; D gene ambiguous. The CDR3 consists of 14 residues. The germline V gene encodes CDR1 LNHDA and CDR2 SQIVND (reference sequence). Trimming left V 5 bases short and J 0 bases short, with 8 bases between. CDR3: CASSSEISGNTIYF. The CDR3 region has the DNA TGTGCCAGTAGTTCGGAGATCTCTGGAAACACCATATATTTT.

In this sample, this clone turned up once. The chain uses TRBV6-5 and TRBJ2-2, with D possibly being TRBD1 (5 bases). Germline V gene lookup returns CDR1 MNHEY and CDR2 SVGAGI. With 3 bases removed from V and 8 bases from J, the gap between germline ends came to 13 bases. The CDR3 contains 14 residues. CDR3 DNA sequence: TGTGCCAGCAGTTATGTAGGGGCAGGTGGGGAGCTGTTTTTT. Translating it yields CASSYVGAGGELFF.

The genes are TRBV5-4 and TRBJ2-3; 7 positions match TRBD2. The CDR3 has 16 residues. V gave up 0 bases and J gave up 1 base; unmatched junction bases: 5. CDR1 is SGHNT and CDR2 is YYREEE in the germline V gene (reference sequence). CDR3 sequence (DNA): TGTGCCAGCAGCTTGGCCAAGAGCGGGGGCACAGATACGCAGTATTTT. Protein sequence: CASSLAKSGGTDTQYF.

The V gene is TRBV7-8, the J gene TRBJ2-7; 11 bases are a match to TRBD1. The CDR3 runs 14 residues. V shed 5 bases, J shed 2 bases, and the junction held 2 bases outside the gene matches. CDR1 is SGHVS and CDR2 is FQNEAQ in the germline V gene. In DNA, the CDR3 is TGTGCCAGCAGCAGGACAGGGGGCACCTACGAGCAGTACTTC. Its protein is CASSRTGGTYEQYF.

This clone was picked up one time. The gene calls are TRBV7-8 and TRBJ2-2; no clear D. This CDR3 spans 13 amino acids. With 3 bases removed from V and 3 bases from J, the gap between germline ends came to 5 bases. CDR1 and CDR2 from the germline V gene are SGHVS and FQNEAQ. Written as DNA, the CDR3 is TGTGCCAGCAGCTTCTGGGACACCGGGGAGCTGTTTTTT. Encoded protein: CASSFWDTGELFF. The whole variable domain, remainder taken from reference TRBV7-8 and TRBJ2-2, is GAGVSQSPRYKVAKRGQDVALRCDPISGHVSLFWYQQALGQGPEFLTYFQNEAQLDKSGLPSDRFFAERPEGSVSTLKIQRTQQEDSAVYLCASSFWDTGELFFGEGSRLTVL.

V gene TRBV6-1 combines with J gene TRBJ2-5; D may be TRBD1 (6 bases). Looked up from germline, CDR1 is MNHNS and CDR2 is SASEGT. The CDR3 is 14 amino acids. Trimming pared 8 bases from V and 5 bases from J, leaving 18 bases between. The CDR3 DNA reads as TGTGCCAGCTACTCGGCAGGGCAGGGGGAGACCCAGTACTTC. Protein product: CASYSAGQGETQYF.

The V and J genes are TRBV6-1 and TRBJ1-5; the D gene is possibly TRBD1 (6 bases). V was shortened by 7 bases and J by 5 bases, with 12 bases between the two germline ends. This CDR3 comprises 13 residues. Germline V gene sequence: CDR1 MNHNS, CDR2 SASEGT. This CDR3 is CASTKGGDQPQHF. CDR3 DNA sequence: TGTGCCAGCACGAAGGGGGGTGATCAGCCCCAGCATTTT.

The chain couples TRBV7-9 to TRBJ1-4; 8 bases agree with TRBD1. Germline CDR1 and CDR2: SEHNR and FQNEAQ (reference sequence). J gave up 7 bases and V 2 bases, and 6 bases lay outside the gene matches. The CDR3 sequence is 15 residues long. CDR3: CASSLFPGGPEKLFF. In DNA, the CDR3 is TGTGCCAGCAGCTTATTTCCAGGGGGCCCTGAAAAACTGTTTTTT.

The V call is TRBV7-2, the J call TRBJ1-1, with 8 bases aligning to TRBD1. The CDR3 runs 16 residues. Germline values: CDR1 SGHTA, CDR2 FQGNSA. The V segment lost 5 bases and the J segment 3 bases; nucleotides outside the gene matches: 11. As DNA, the CDR3 is TGTGCCAGCAGCAGACGGACAGGGCCGATCGACACTGAAGCTTTCTTT. It specifies CASSRRTGPIDTEAFF.

The chain links TRBV4-2 to TRBJ1-6, with 8 bases aligning to TRBD1. CDR3 length: 16 residues. The V and J ends lost 1 base and 9 bases, in that order; junction bases with no gene match: 8. Germline CDR1 is LGHNA and CDR2 is YNFKEQ. The CDR3 loop is CASSQGGQGAGSPLHF. The CDR3 DNA is TGTGCCAGCAGCCAAGGGGGCCAGGGGGCAGGTTCACCCCTCCACTTT.

To note about this clone: One end of the junction does not line up with germline, which may come from a read error. Additional DNA sequences in this sample encode the identical CDR3. The chain uses TRBV6-1 and TRBJ1-5; no definite D call. The length of the CDR3 is 12 residues. CDR1 and CDR2 (germline): MNHNS, SASEGT. The CDR3 bases are TGTGCCAGCAGTGAAGACGGTCAGTCCCAGCATTTT. Its translation is CASSEDGQSQHF.

V usage is TRBV6-1 and J usage is TRBJ1-5, with D perhaps TRBD1 (5 bases). Germline V gene data show CDR1 as MNHNS and CDR2 as SASEGT. The ends were cut back, 7 bases at V and 6 bases at J, with 16 bases in the middle. CDR3 length: 14 residues. The CDR3 region is CASTPRERSQPQHF. The CDR3 nucleotides are TGTGCCAGCACCCCCAGGGAAAGGAGTCAGCCCCAGCATTTT.

A word on this clone: This CDR3 is also generated by other DNA sequences in the sample. The J gene is TRBJ1-4, the V gene TRBV7-9; 11 nucleotides agree with TRBD1. V was pared by 4 bases and J by 8 bases, with 3 bases of the junction left unmatched. The CDR3 totals 14 residues. Germline CDR1 and CDR2: SEHNR and FQNEAQ (reference sequence). CDR3 in DNA: TGTGCCAGCAGCTCGGGACAGGGGGGCGAAAAACTGTTTTTT. This encodes CASSSGQGGEKLFF.

The rearrangement joins TRBV7-2 to TRBJ2-1, with D hard to call. Germline lookup yields CDR1 SGHTA and CDR2 FQGNSA. V lost 1 base to trimming and J lost 1 base, with 8 bases between them. The CDR3 contains 15 residues. In DNA form, the CDR3 reads TGTGCCAGCAGCTTAGGGGTTGAATCCTACAATGAGCAGTTCTTC. Encoded protein: CASSLGVESYNEQFF.

The chain recombines TRBV11-2 with TRBJ1-5; D is possibly TRBD1 (5 bases). The germline V gene encodes CDR1 SGHAT and CDR2 FQNNGV. This CDR3 contains 14 residues. Between the trimmed V and J ends, which lost 0 bases and 9 bases, there was a span of 12 bases. CDR3 DNA sequence: TGTGCCAGCAGCTTAGAGGGGCCGCCAGGGCCCCAGCATTTT. Its translation: CASSLEGPPGPQHF. Full variable domain (outside the CDR3, taken from reference TRBV11-2 and TRBJ1-5): EAGVAQSPRYKIIEKRQSVAFWCNPISGHATLYWYQQILGQGPKLLIQFQNNGVVDDSQLPKDRFSAERLKGVDSTLKIQPAKLEDSAVYLCASSLEGPPGPQHFGDGTRLSIL.

This rearrangement joins TRBV7-9 to TRBJ1-1; D gene ambiguous. Germline lookup yields CDR1 SEHNR and CDR2 FQNEAQ (reference sequence). This CDR3 spans 13 amino acids. V lost 4 bases and J lost 4, with 10 bases in between. DNA for the CDR3: TGTGCCAGCAGCTCCACGCGCCCCACTGAAGCTTTCTTT. Amino acids: CASSSTRPTEAFF.

The rearrangement uses TRBV27 and TRBJ1-4; D is possibly TRBD1 (6 bases). Germline loops: CDR1 MNHEY, CDR2 SMNVEV (reference sequence). V was cut by 5 bases and J by 8 bases, with 15 bases left in between. The CDR3 has 14 residues. CDR3 DNA: TGTGCCAGCAGTACGTTACAGGGAGGAGAAAAACTGTTTTTT. Its protein is CASSTLQGGEKLFF.

This clone showed up just a few times. J is TRBJ1-1 and V is TRBV29-1; D is uncertain. Germline assignment: CDR1 SQVTM and CDR2 ANQGSEA. The CDR3 covers 12 residues. Trimming removed 8 bases from V and 1 base from J, with 11 bases in between. The CDR3 nucleotides are TGCAGCTGGTGCAGGACGAACACTGAAGCTTTCTTT. Residues: CSWCRTNTEAFF.

Regarding this clone: Other DNA sequences from this sample encode an identical CDR3 as well. This chain links TRBV28 with TRBJ1-4; D is unclear. Trimming stripped 2 bases from V and 7 bases from J, with 8 bases between. This CDR3 comprises 13 residues. Germline V gives CDR1 MDHEN, CDR2 SYDVKM. This CDR3 is CASSLGWGEKLFF. CDR3 coding DNA: TGTGCCAGCAGTTTAGGGTGGGGTGAAAAACTGTTTTTT.

The count of this clone is one. V gene TRBV2 combines with J gene TRBJ2-1; tentatively, D is TRBD1 (5 bases). The germline V and J ends were trimmed by 6 bases and 4 bases, with 10 bases remaining between them. CDR1 and CDR2 (germline): SNHLY, FYNNEI. The CDR3 runs 13 residues. CDR3 DNA: TGTGCCAGCAGGCAGGGAACTTACAATGAGCAGTTCTTC. Its protein is CASRQGTYNEQFF.

The rearrangement links TRBV19 to TRBJ1-5; D call uncertain. The CDR3 totals 18 residues. The germline V gene encodes CDR1 LNHDA and CDR2 SQIVND (reference sequence). Trimming took 7 bases from V and 1 from J, leaving 23 bases between them. The CDR3 DNA reads TGTGCCAGTACCCCCAGGTGGCGGGGTTTAGGAAGCAATCAGCCCCAGCATTTT. This codes for CASTPRWRGLGSNQPQHF.